The 10 T cell receptor beta chains listed next were all sequenced from one sample in a study of cytomegalovirus exposure and HLA in healthy donors. The PCR ran on 60 Vbeta and 13 Jbeta primers. TCRdb keeps only in-frame clones here, not all; method: immunoSEQ multiplex PCR. The table includes over 150,000 clones, 76% detected once. Specimen: PBMCs. These receptor sequences come from a man in his sixties in good health and CMV-seronegative.

V gene TRBV28 combines with J gene TRBJ1-6; TRBD1 agrees at 7 bases. Germline V gene data show CDR1 as MDHEN and CDR2 as SYDVKM. This CDR3 region has 16 residues. With 1 base clipped from V and 9 bases from J, the junction kept 9 bases outside the gene matches. The CDR3 DNA follows: TGTGCCAGCAGTTTATCATCCGGGACAGCCTCTTCACCCCTCCACTTT. It yields the protein CASSLSSGTASSPLHF.

The V call is TRBV6-1, the J call TRBJ1-1; D ambiguous. Trimming pared 3 bases from V and 1 base from J, leaving 12 bases between. There are 15 residues in the CDR3. CDR1 MNHNS and CDR2 SASEGT come from the germline V gene. The CDR3 DNA reads as TGTGCCAGCAGTGAGTTCAGGTCATGGAACACTGAAGCTTTCTTT. Encoded protein: CASSEFRSWNTEAFF.

This clone was seen a single time. The chain has TRBV14 and TRBJ1-1; TRBD1 is a possible D gene (6 bases). V was cut by 2 bases and J by 1 base, with 11 bases left in between. The CDR3 runs to 15 residues. CDR1 is SGHDN, CDR2 FVKESK, per germline. The CDR3 bases are TGTGCCAGCAGCCAACAACCGGGACAGAACACTGAAGCTTTCTTT. Its translation is CASSQQPGQNTEAFF.

The chain carries TRBV7-8 and TRBJ2-1, with TRBD1 identical over 10 bases. V trimming: 4 bases; J trimming: 4 bases; junction bases outside the gene matches: 4. The CDR3 loop spans 15 amino acids. Germline assignment: CDR1 SGHVS and CDR2 FQNEAQ. The CDR3 coding sequence is TGTGCCAGCAGCTATCGGGACAGGGGATACAATGAGCAGTTCTTC. Translation: CASSYRDRGYNEQFF.

The genes are TRBV30 and TRBJ2-5; 9 bases align to TRBD1. The CDR3 runs to 15 residues. The V and J ends lost 4 bases and 7 bases, in that order; junction bases with no gene match: 13. Germline V CDR1 and CDR2: GTSNPN, SVGIG (reference sequence). The DNA for the CDR3 is TGTGCCTGGATCGAACAGGGGGCCGCTAGAAGGACCCAGTACTTC. This encodes CAWIEQGAARRTQYF.

The V gene is TRBV5-4, the J gene TRBJ2-1; 7 bases agree with TRBD2. The CDR3 length is 14 residues. Germline CDR1 and CDR2: SGHNT and YYREEE (reference sequence). The V and J ends lost 3 bases and 14 bases, in that order; junction bases with no gene match: 14. The CDR3 loop reads CASSSTGTTLVEFF. CDR3 nucleotides: TGTGCCAGCAGCTCCACCGGGACTACCCTCGTGGAGTTCTTC. Drawing the rest from reference TRBV5-4 and TRBJ2-1, the complete variable domain is ETGVTQSPTHLIKTRGQQVTLRCSSQSGHNTVSWYQQALGQGPQFIFQYYREEENGRGNFPPRFSGLQFPNYSSELNVNALELDDSALYLCASSSTGTTLVEFFGPGTRLTVL.

The chain has TRBV5-6 and TRBJ2-2, with TRBD1 identical over 7 bases. Per the germline V gene, CDR1 is SGHDT and CDR2 is YYEEEE. This CDR3 is 16 amino acids long. V lost 1 base to trimming and J lost 6 bases; unmatched junction nucleotides: 9. The CDR3 DNA reads TGTGCCAGCAGCTTGTTAGGGAGACAGGGTGCCGGGGAGCTGTTTTTT. It yields the protein CASSLLGRQGAGELFF. The whole variable domain, filled in from reference TRBV5-6 and TRBJ2-2, reads DAGVTQSPTHLIKTRGQQVTLRCSPKSGHDTVSWYQQALGQGPQFIFQYYEEEERQRGNFPDRFSGHQFPNYSSELNVNALLLGDSALYLCASSLLGRQGAGELFFGEGSRLTVL.

The CDR3 nucleotides are TGTGCCTGGAGTAAGGGGAACCAAGAGACCCAGTACTTC. This translates into CAWSKGNQETQYF. This chain connects TRBV30 to TRBJ2-5; D may be TRBD1 (5 bases). Trimming shortened V by 2 bases and J by 0 bases, and 7 bases separated the two germline ends. The CDR3 totals 13 residues. Germline V gives CDR1 GTSNPN, CDR2 SVGIG (reference sequence).

The chain combines TRBV9 with TRBJ1-1; TRBD1 might be the D (5 bases). The CDR3 spans 14 residues. The V end was cut by 4 bases, the J end by 5 bases, with 15 bases between. Germline V gene data show CDR1 as SGDLS and CDR2 as YYNGEE. The CDR3, as DNA: TGTGCCAGCAGCTCACAGGTATCGCGGACTGAAGCTTTCTTT. Amino acids: CASSSQVSRTEAFF.

This sequence joins TRBV10-1 and TRBJ2-7, with 8 bases fitting TRBD1. The CDR3 is 17 amino acids. The germline CDR1 and CDR2 sequences are WNHNN and SYGVQD (reference sequence). Trimming took 1 base from V and 1 from J; bases not matched to a gene: 9. CDR3 sequence: CASSEWEDRDVSYEQYF. The CDR3 DNA reads as TGCGCCAGCAGTGAGTGGGAGGACAGGGACGTTTCCTACGAGCAGTACTTC.